This T cell receptor (beta chain) emerged from a study of blood T cell repertoires in COVID-19. Overall study: Collection of acute and convalescent COVID-19 samples took place in the United States, Italy and Spain.

TCRdb keeps only in-frame clones here, not all; method: immunoSEQ multiplex PCR. This sample has more than 75,000 clones, with around 80% found just once. V was pared by 5 bases and J by 5 bases, with 11 bases of the junction left unmatched. The CDR3 is 15 residues long. Germline V gene sequence: CDR1 SGHVS, CDR2 FQNEAQ. Specimen: peripheral blood. The genes are TRBV7-8 and TRBJ1-1, with TRBD1 identical over 7 bases. The clonotype comes from a man aged 55 to 70 with acute or convalescent COVID-19. This chain's CDR3 is CASSTRQGWETEAFF. DNA of the CDR3: TGTGCCAGCAGCACACGACAGGGTTGGGAAACTGAAGCTTTCTTT.